These 27 T cell receptor beta chains came from one sample sequenced in a study of blood T cell repertoires in COVID-19. Clones were read by immunoSEQ multiplex PCR, and TCRdb kept only the in-frame ones, dropping some. The top ten hold under 2% of the sample, which has 250,000 to 400,000 clones, more than 70% seen once. The source material was peripheral blood. Receptor source: a woman aged 25 to 45 with COVID-19, enrolled during active disease.

The rearrangement uses TRBV5-5 and TRBJ1-6, with 11 nucleotides matching TRBD1. Germline-derived CDR1 and CDR2 are SGHKS and YYEKEE (reference sequence). This CDR3 has 14 amino acids. V lost 0 bases to trimming and J lost 10 bases; unmatched junction nucleotides: 0. This chain's CDR3 is CASSLGDRGSPLHF. CDR3 DNA: TGTGCCAGCAGCTTGGGGGACAGGGGGTCACCCCTCCACTTT. Complete variable domain (other parts from reference TRBV5-5 and TRBJ1-6): DAGVTQSPTHLIKTRGQQVTLRCSPISGHKSVSWYQQVLGQGPQFIFQYYEKEERGRGNFPDRFSARQFPNYSSELNVNALLLGDSALYLCASSLGDRGSPLHFGNGTRLTVT.

The chain has TRBV2 and TRBJ1-1; tentative D call: TRBD1 (5 bases). Trimming pared 4 bases from V and 4 bases from J, leaving 13 bases between. Germline-derived CDR1 and CDR2 are SNHLY and FYNNEI. CDR3 length equals 14 residues. The CDR3 loop is CASSGQGSGTEAFF. In DNA, the CDR3 is TGTGCCAGCAGTGGCCAGGGAAGTGGCACTGAAGCTTTCTTT.

This chain links TRBV20-1 with TRBJ2-7; D gene ambiguous. CDR3 length equals 10 residues. Germline-derived CDR1 and CDR2 are DFQATT and SNEGSKA (reference sequence). V lost 5 bases, J lost 5 bases, and 7 bases lay in between. CDR3 bases: TGCAGTGCTCCCTGTCACGAGCAGTACTTC. Its translation is CSAPCHEQYF.

On this clone itself: Sequence at one end of the junction differs from germline and may be a read error. The J gene is TRBJ2-5, the V gene TRBV18, with 7 bases identical to TRBD2. Looked up from germline, CDR1 is KGHSH and CDR2 is LQKENI. The CDR3 totals 14 residues. CDR3 in DNA: TGTGCCGGCTCACAGTCTAGCGGCCAAGAGACCCAGTACTTC. Its translation is CAGSQSSGQETQYF. Complete variable domain (other parts from reference TRBV18 and TRBJ2-5): NAGVMQNPRHLVRRRGQEARLRCSPMKGHSHVYWYRQLPEEGLKFMVYLQKENIIDESGMPKERFSAEFPKEGPSILRIQQVVRGDSAAYFCAGSQSSGQETQYFGPGTRLLVL.

This sequence joins TRBV3-1 (or the pseudogene TRBV3-2) and TRBJ1-1, with D perhaps matching TRBD1 (5 bases). Trimming cost V 3 bases and J 11 bases, with 16 bases left between them. Germline V CDR1 and CDR2: LGHDT, YNNKEL (reference sequence). The CDR3 sequence is 13 residues long. CDR3 nucleotide sequence: TGTGCCAGCAGCCAGGGGGGAAATCGGCACGCTTTCTTT. It is translated as CASSQGGNRHAFF.

The chain couples TRBV10-2 to TRBJ1-1; 7 bases are shared with TRBD1. Germline CDR1 WSHSY, CDR2 SAAADI. Trimming took 8 bases from V and 1 from J; bases not matched to a gene: 4. The CDR3 totals 13 residues. The CDR3 sequence: CASAQGSNTEAFF. CDR3 coding DNA: TGCGCCAGCGCACAGGGGTCGAACACTGAAGCTTTCTTT.

This sequence joins TRBV28 and TRBJ1-2; D remains ambiguous. This CDR3 is 12 amino acids long. V shed 4 bases and J shed 7 bases, with 10 bases lying between them. Germline values: CDR1 MDHEN, CDR2 SYDVKM. The CDR3 bases are TGTGCCAGCAGTTGGGGAGGAGCTGGCTACACCTTC. Amino acid sequence: CASSWGGAGYTF.

This clone was counted a single time. This chain links TRBV5-1 with TRBJ2-1; no clear D. The germline CDR1 and CDR2 sequences are SGHRS and YFSETQ. V shed 0 bases and J shed 8 bases, with 12 bases lying between them. The CDR3 sequence is 14 residues long. DNA of the CDR3: TGCGCCAGCAGCTTGGGCGTGCTGGGCGATGAGCAGTTCTTC. It specifies CASSLGVLGDEQFF.

J is TRBJ2-1 and V is TRBV18, with TRBD2 matching over 9 bases. CDR3 length: 15 amino acids. With V trimmed by 1 base and J by 6 bases, 4 bases remained unmatched. The germline V gene has CDR1 KGHSH and CDR2 LQKENI. The CDR3 region is CASSPQGGGGNEQFF. The CDR3 DNA follows: TGTGCCAGCTCACCACAAGGCGGGGGGGGCAATGAGCAGTTCTTC. Full variable domain (missing parts from reference TRBV18 and TRBJ2-1): NAGVMQNPRHLVRRRGQEARLRCSPMKGHSHVYWYRQLPEEGLKFMVYLQKENIIDESGMPKERFSAEFPKEGPSILRIQQVVRGDSAAYFCASSPQGGGGNEQFFGPGTRLTVL.

CDR3 sequence: CASSLDGREDEKLFF. CDR3 in DNA: TGCGCCAGCAGCTTGGATGGGAGAGAAGATGAAAAACTGTTTTTT. The chain is built from TRBV5-1 and TRBJ1-4; D is undetermined. Germline V gives CDR1 SGHRS, CDR2 YFSETQ. This CDR3 comprises 15 residues. Trimming took 0 bases from V and 6 from J, leaving 12 bases between them.

This chain joins TRBV10-1 and TRBJ2-7, with D tentatively TRBD2 (6 bases). Trimming shortened V by 11 bases and J by 3 bases, and 20 bases separated the two germline ends. CDR3 length equals 14 residues. Germline V CDR1 and CDR2: WNHNN, SYGVQD (reference sequence). This CDR3 reads CAGCGTSCCYEQYV. The CDR3 DNA follows: TGCGCCGGCTGTGGGACTTCCTGTTGCTACGAGCAGTACGTC.

This chain connects TRBV21-1 to TRBJ2-6; the table assigns TRBD2, which was not confirmed against the DNA. TRBV21-1 is a known pseudogene. This CDR3 has 16 residues. This CDR3 reads CASSKDGGSGANVLTF. DNA of the CDR3: TGTGCCAGCAGCAAAGACGGAGGCTCTGGGGCCAACGTCCTGACTTTC.

The chain recombines TRBV19 with TRBJ1-1; 7 bases map to TRBD1. CDR3 length: 16 residues. With 1 base clipped from V and 0 bases from J, the junction kept 5 bases outside the gene matches. Germline-derived CDR1 and CDR2 are LNHDA and SQIVND (reference sequence). CDR3 amino acids: CASSIGVTGLNTEAFF. DNA of the CDR3: TGTGCCAGTAGTATAGGAGTGACAGGGTTGAACACTGAAGCTTTCTTT.

CDR3 in amino acids: CASSHGLAGGAGTDTQYF. In DNA, the CDR3 is TGTGCCAGCAGCCACGGACTAGCGGGGGGGGCCGGCACAGATACGCAGTATTTT. The chain recombines TRBV4-2 with TRBJ2-3; 15 positions agree with TRBD2. The CDR3 consists of 18 residues. V gave up 3 bases and J gave up 1 base; unmatched junction bases: 5. Germline V CDR1 and CDR2: LGHNA, YNFKEQ.

The chain employs TRBV19 and TRBJ2-5, with TRBD1 matching over 7 bases. The CDR3 loop spans 15 amino acids. Germline-derived CDR1 and CDR2 are LNHDA and SQIVND (reference sequence). V dropped 6 bases and J dropped 2; count of bases not matched to a gene: 9. The CDR3 reads CASRVTGTAQETQYF. CDR3 coding DNA: TGTGCCAGTAGGGTTACCGGGACAGCACAAGAGACCCAGTACTTC. Drawing the rest from reference TRBV19 and TRBJ2-5, the complete variable domain is DGGITQSPKYLFRKEGQNVTLSCEQNLNHDAMYWYRQDPGQGLRLIYYSQIVNDFQKGDIAEGYSVSREKKESFPLTVTSAQKNPTAFYLCASRVTGTAQETQYFGPGTRLLVL.

This sequence joins TRBV2 and TRBJ2-1; the match to TRBD2 covers 8 bases. CDR1 is SNHLY and CDR2 is FYNNEI in the germline V gene. J was trimmed by 5 bases and V by 9 bases; bases with no gene match: 3. This CDR3 has 12 amino acids. The CDR3 DNA sequence: TGTGCCAGGGGACTAGATAACAATGAGCAGTTCTTC. As protein: CARGLDNNEQFF.

The CDR3 region has the DNA TGTGCCAGTAGTCCCGGACAGGGGCACAATGAGCAGTTCTTC. It is translated as CASSPGQGHNEQFF. The chain joins TRBV19 to TRBJ2-1; 9 bases fit TRBD1. The J segment lost 5 bases and the V segment lost 5 bases, leaving 4 bases of the junction unmatched. The CDR3 contains 14 residues. Germline CDR1 LNHDA, CDR2 SQIVND (reference sequence).

This chain links TRBV6-5 with TRBJ1-2; D remains ambiguous. The germline V gene encodes CDR1 MNHEY and CDR2 SVGAGI. This CDR3 has 13 amino acids. V lost 0 bases to trimming and J lost 8 bases, with 10 bases between them. CDR3 protein: CASSYSTGKGYTF. In DNA form, the CDR3 reads TGTGCCAGCAGTTACTCGACGGGAAAGGGCTACACCTTC.

The chain recombines TRBV18 with TRBJ1-3, with a tentative D call TRBD1 (5 bases). The germline gives CDR1 KGHSH, CDR2 LQKENI. Trimming stripped 3 bases from V and 0 bases from J, with 9 bases between. This CDR3 has 15 residues. CDR3 coding DNA: TGTGCCAGCTCACCGACAGAGATCTCTGGAAACACCATATATTTT. It specifies CASSPTEISGNTIYF.

The gene calls are TRBV7-2 and TRBJ1-1; D call uncertain. V gave up 5 bases and J gave up 4 bases, with 11 bases separating them. This CDR3 is 13 amino acids long. Per germline, CDR1 SGHTA and CDR2 FQGNSA. The CDR3: CASSPELITEAFF. CDR3 DNA: TGTGCCAGCAGCCCCGAACTAATCACTGAAGCTTTCTTT.

This chain joins TRBV6-5 and TRBJ2-5; TRBD1 agrees at 9 bases. Losses at the gene ends were 5 bases for V and 5 bases for J; bases not matched to a gene: 6. The CDR3 has 14 amino acids. Germline values: CDR1 MNHEY, CDR2 SVGAGI. This CDR3 reads CASSPQGARETQYF. The CDR3 nucleotides are TGTGCCAGCAGTCCACAGGGGGCTCGGGAGACCCAGTACTTC.

J is TRBJ1-1 and V is TRBV21-1. TRBV21-1 represents a pseudogene. The CDR3 consists of 14 residues. The CDR3 DNA reads TGTGCCAGCAGCCGTCCTCCGGGGGGCCCTGAAGCTTTCTTT. Amino acids: CASSRPPGGPEAFF.

This chain joins TRBV11-2 and TRBJ2-7; 7 bases are a match to TRBD1. From germline, CDR1 is SGHAT and CDR2 FQNNGV. This CDR3 contains 14 residues. V was pared by 5 bases and J by 1 base, with 5 bases of the junction left unmatched. The CDR3 loop reads CASSIRQGSYEQYV. The CDR3 DNA reads as TGTGCCAGCAGCATAAGACAGGGTTCCTACGAGCAGTACGTC.

This chain joins TRBV2 and TRBJ2-3; 9 bases align to TRBD2. This CDR3 region has 15 residues. Losses at the gene ends were 6 bases for V and 6 bases for J; bases not matched to a gene: 10. The germline gives CDR1 SNHLY, CDR2 FYNNEI. CDR3 sequence reads: CASSERGAHGDTQYF. CDR3 nucleotide sequence: TGTGCCAGCAGCGAGCGGGGGGCGCATGGGGATACGCAGTATTTT.

The chain couples TRBV6-1 to TRBJ1-5, with a tentative D call TRBD1 (5 bases). Trimming took off 0 bases at V and 7 bases at J, with 10 bases between the two ends. CDR1 is MNHNS, CDR2 SASEGT, per germline. The CDR3 extends over 14 amino acids. CDR3: CASSEAQGRQPQHF. For the CDR3, the DNA is TGTGCCAGCAGTGAAGCGCAGGGTAGGCAGCCCCAGCATTTT.

The chain combines TRBV15 with TRBJ2-7; TRBD1 is a possible D gene (6 bases). CDR3 length equals 15 residues. Germline V gene lookup returns CDR1 LNHNV and CDR2 YYDKDF (reference sequence). Trimming left V 3 bases short and J 0 bases short, with 12 bases between. CDR3 in DNA: TGTGCCACCAGCAGCGGACAGCAACCCTCCTACGAGCAGTACGTC. It translates to CATSSGQQPSYEQYV.

The chain couples TRBV2 to TRBJ1-1; D is unclear. The CDR3 loop spans 12 amino acids. Germline loops: CDR1 SNHLY, CDR2 FYNNEI. V lost 6 bases and J 10 bases, leaving 15 bases between the germline ends. The CDR3 DNA reads as TGTGCCAGCAGCGGCTTTGAAGAGGTAGCTTTCTTT. Encoded protein: CASSGFEEVAFF.